These 32 T cell receptor beta chains originate from one sample sequenced in a study of blood T cell repertoires in COVID-19. Sequencing used immunoSEQ multiplex PCR; TCRdb keeps in-frame clones, though not all of them. This table holds under 250,000 clones, 70% to 90% found once. The source material was peripheral blood. The source is a man between 18 and 29 years old with active or convalescent COVID-19.

This rearrangement joins TRBV28 to TRBJ2-4, with 9 nucleotides matching TRBD2. The CDR3 runs 16 residues. Unmatched junction bases numbered 8, after V lost 7 bases and J lost 1 base. Germline CDR1 reads MDHEN; CDR2 reads SYDVKM. CDR3 sequence (DNA): TGTGCCAGCACCCCCGGGACTAGCTCGGCCAAAAACATTCAGTACTTC. As protein: CASTPGTSSAKNIQYF.

The V and J genes are TRBV5-8 and TRBJ2-5, with 7 bases matching TRBD2. The CDR3 length is 15 residues. Looked up from germline, CDR1 is SGHTS and CDR2 is YDEGEE. J lost 3 bases, V lost 0 bases, and 5 bases had no gene match. CDR3 sequence (DNA): TGTGCCAGCAGCTTGGAAAGGGAGGGCAAAGAGACCCAGTACTTC. This translates into CASSLEREGKETQYF.

The chain couples TRBV5-4 to TRBJ2-7; tentative D call: TRBD2 (6 bases). Trimming cost V 0 bases and J 6 bases, with 16 bases left between them. The CDR3 runs 15 residues. From germline, CDR1 is SGHNT and CDR2 YYREEE (reference sequence). CDR3 amino acids: CASSLESGPNSEQYF. In DNA form, the CDR3 reads TGTGCCAGCAGCTTGGAAAGCGGGCCTAATAGCGAGCAGTACTTC.

The gene calls are TRBV6-5 and TRBJ1-6; D might be TRBD1 (6 bases). CDR3 length: 12 amino acids. V was shortened by 11 bases and J by 5 bases, with 10 bases between the two germline ends. Per the germline V gene, CDR1 is MNHEY and CDR2 is SVGAGI. CDR3 region: CAVRTDNSPLHF. In DNA, the CDR3 is TGTGCCGTGAGGACAGATAATTCACCCCTCCACTTT.

The chain uses TRBV9 and TRBJ2-7, with D possibly matching TRBD2 (5 bases). V gave up 4 bases and J gave up 7 bases, with 21 bases separating them. CDR1 SGDLS and CDR2 YYNGEE come from the germline V gene. The CDR3 sequence is 15 residues long. DNA for the CDR3: TGTGCCAGCAGCCCTCAGGTGGCCGGGGTGGGGGAGCAGTACTTC. This gives the protein CASSPQVAGVGEQYF.

The V call is TRBV2, the J call TRBJ1-6; D perhaps matches TRBD1 (6 bases). Trimming left V 3 bases short and J 5 bases short, with 14 bases between. In germline, CDR1 is SNHLY, CDR2 FYNNEI. This CDR3 contains 16 residues. The CDR3 region is CASSERDKINNSPLHF. CDR3 sequence (DNA): TGTGCCAGCAGTGAGAGGGACAAAATCAATAATTCACCCCTCCACTTT.

There are a few counts of this clone. The chain combines TRBV5-1 with TRBJ1-1, with TRBD1 matching over 7 bases. Germline values: CDR1 SGHRS, CDR2 YFSETQ. V trimming: 2 bases; J trimming: 3 bases; junction bases outside the gene matches: 7. CDR3 length equals 15 residues. CDR3 nucleotides: TGCGCCAGCAGCTTTATTCCCGACAGGGACACTGAAGCTTTCTTT. It translates to CASSFIPDRDTEAFF.

The J gene is TRBJ1-3, the V gene TRBV28; D is perhaps TRBD1 (6 bases). Germline V lookup: CDR1 MDHEN, CDR2 SYDVKM. Trimming removed 5 bases from V and 6 bases from J, with 20 bases in between. The CDR3 is 16 amino acids. The CDR3 sequence: CASSPNGEGGENTIYF. The CDR3 nucleotides read TGTGCCAGCAGTCCCAACGGTGAAGGGGGGGAAAACACCATATATTTT.

This clone was seen repeatedly, ten times or more. The chain links TRBV6-2 or TRBV6-3 to TRBJ2-4; TRBD2 aligns across 7 bases. With 2 bases clipped from V and 9 bases from J, the junction kept 1 base outside the gene matches. The CDR3 consists of 12 residues. Germline V gene sequence: CDR1 MNHEY, CDR2 SVGEGT. The CDR3 loop reads CASSYGGGIQYF. As DNA, the CDR3 is TGTGCCAGCAGTTACGGCGGGGGCATTCAGTACTTC.

The rearrangement links TRBV5-6 to TRBJ2-1; D is ambiguous. CDR1 is SGHDT and CDR2 is YYEEEE in the germline V gene. Trimming removed 1 base at V and 8 bases at J, with 7 bases between. The CDR3 sequence is 12 residues long. This CDR3 is CASSLFIHEQFF. In nucleotides, the CDR3 is TGTGCCAGCAGCTTGTTTATTCATGAGCAGTTCTTC.

J is TRBJ1-5 and V is TRBV6-6, with D possibly TRBD1 on 5 matching bases. The CDR3 is 15 residues long. Between the trimmed V and J ends, which lost 7 bases and 4 bases, there was a span of 17 bases. Germline values: CDR1 MNHNY, CDR2 SVGAGI (reference sequence). This chain's CDR3 is CASTPTGGRNQPQHF. CDR3 DNA: TGTGCCAGCACCCCAACCGGGGGTAGAAATCAGCCCCAGCATTTT.

This rearrangement joins TRBV6-1 to TRBJ1-5; D uncertain. Germline V gene sequence: CDR1 MNHNS, CDR2 SASEGT. The CDR3 length is 14 residues. Trimming took off 2 bases at V and 2 bases at J, with 7 bases between the two ends. CDR3 coding DNA: TGTGCCAGCAGTGAAATCGGGGGCAATCAGCCCCAGCATTTT. Protein sequence: CASSEIGGNQPQHF.

J is TRBJ1-2 and V is TRBV7-9, with D possibly matching TRBD1 (6 bases). This CDR3 has 15 amino acids. Germline V gene data show CDR1 as SEHNR and CDR2 as FQNEAQ (reference sequence). Trimming left V 5 bases short and J 4 bases short, with 17 bases between. The DNA for the CDR3 is TGTGCCAGCAGCCAGGGGACGTTGATGACCTATGGCTACACCTTC. Encoded protein: CASSQGTLMTYGYTF.

The chain uses TRBV7-2 and TRBJ2-7; TRBD2 matches at 7 bases. The CDR3 covers 15 residues. The V and J ends lost 6 bases and 5 bases, in that order; junction bases with no gene match: 13. Germline-derived CDR1 and CDR2 are SGHTA and FQGNSA. The CDR3 coding sequence is TGTGCCAGCAGTCTGCAGTGGGGAGGGTCCCACGAGCAGTACTTC. Protein product: CASSLQWGGSHEQYF.

J is TRBJ2-3 and V is TRBV5-6; TRBD2 matches at 7 bases. CDR3 length equals 16 residues. Germline V gives CDR1 SGHDT, CDR2 YYEEEE. The V and J ends lost 5 bases and 0 bases, in that order; junction bases with no gene match: 9. The CDR3 nucleotides are TGTGCCAGCAGTGACGTAGCGGGCCCTAGCACAGATACGCAGTATTTT. Translation: CASSDVAGPSTDTQYF.

This chain uses TRBV6-5 with TRBJ1-1; D remains ambiguous. The CDR3 totals 11 residues. Germline V gene data show CDR1 as MNHEY and CDR2 as SVGAGI. Between the trimmed V and J ends, which lost 9 bases and 6 bases, there was a span of 11 bases. Here the CDR3 reads CASHTVSEAFF. The CDR3 bases are TGTGCCAGTCATACAGTCTCTGAAGCTTTCTTT.

This clone occurred once. The chain has TRBV9 and TRBJ2-5; 7 bases are shared with TRBD1. Trimming at V came to 2 bases and at J to 0 bases, leaving 16 bases not matched to a gene. Germline CDR1 reads SGDLS; CDR2 reads YYNGEE. The CDR3 runs 19 residues. The CDR3 DNA follows: TGTGCCAGCAGCGTCTTACCACACAACGACAGGGCGTACCAAGAGACCCAGTACTTC. Protein product: CASSVLPHNDRAYQETQYF. Combining the CDR3 with reference TRBV9 and TRBJ2-5 gives the whole variable domain DSGVTQTPKHLITATGQRVTLRCSPRSGDLSVYWYQQSLDQGLQFLIQYYNGEERAKGNILERFSAQQFPDLHSELNLSSLELGDSALYFCASSVLPHNDRAYQETQYFGPGTRLLVL.

This chain joins TRBV6-5 and TRBJ1-1, with a tentative D call TRBD1 (5 bases). Germline V gene lookup returns CDR1 MNHEY and CDR2 SVGAGI. The CDR3 has 15 residues. V was clipped by 7 bases and J by 5 bases, with 20 bases between them. CDR3 protein: CASKDKGLAETEAFF. CDR3 sequence (DNA): TGTGCCAGCAAGGACAAAGGGCTGGCGGAGACTGAAGCTTTCTTT.

The table lists this clone with a count of one. The chain is built from TRBV19 and TRBJ1-2, with D possibly being TRBD1 (5 bases). Per germline, CDR1 LNHDA and CDR2 SQIVND (reference sequence). The CDR3 is 15 residues long. V was pared by 3 bases and J by 4 bases, with 15 bases between. The CDR3 region has the DNA TGTGCCAGTAGTATGAGCAGTGACGGGGGCTATGGCTACACCTTC. It specifies CASSMSSDGGYGYTF.

The chain uses TRBV28 and TRBJ2-7; the match to TRBD1 covers 8 bases. This CDR3 region has 13 residues. The trim removed 6 bases at V and 5 bases at J, leaving 6 bases unmatched. The V gene's germline CDR1 is MDHEN and CDR2 SYDVKM. The CDR3 nucleotides read TGTGCCAGCAGGAACAGGGGGACCCACGAGCAGTACTTC. Protein sequence: CASRNRGTHEQYF. The whole variable domain, remainder taken from reference TRBV28 and TRBJ2-7, is DVKVTQSSRYLVKRTGEKVFLECVQDMDHENMFWYRQDPGLGLRLIYFSYDVKMKEKGDIPEGYSVSREKKERFSLILESASTNQTSMYLCASRNRGTHEQYFGPGTRLTVT.

The DNA of the CDR3 is TGTGCCAGCAGCTTGCTCAGGGGCCCCGACACCATATATTTT. Its translation: CASSLLRGPDTIYF. The rearrangement uses TRBV7-9 and TRBJ1-3; maybe TRBD1 (6 bases). CDR1 and CDR2 (germline): SEHNR, FQNEAQ (reference sequence). The CDR3 spans 14 residues. V was clipped by 3 bases and J by 8 bases, with 14 bases between them. The complete variable domain, with remaining parts taken from reference TRBV7-9 and TRBJ1-3, reads DTGVSQNPRHKITKRGQNVTFRCDPISEHNRLYWYRQTLGQGPEFLTYFQNEAQLEKSRLLSDRFSAERPKGSFSTLEIQRTEQGDSAMYLCASSLLRGPDTIYFGEGSWLTVV.

This chain uses TRBV20-1 with TRBJ2-7, with 7 bases lining up with TRBD1. The CDR3 has 16 residues. Germline lookup yields CDR1 DFQATT and CDR2 SNEGSKA (reference sequence). V was pared by 3 bases and J by 5 bases, with 16 bases of the junction left unmatched. The CDR3 region is CSASPGQAQSGDEQYF. The CDR3 nucleotides read TGCAGTGCTAGTCCCGGACAGGCCCAATCCGGGGACGAGCAGTACTTC.

V is TRBV3-1 (or the pseudogene TRBV3-2) and J is TRBJ1-4; D remains ambiguous. This CDR3 is built from 15 residues. V dropped 1 base and J dropped 4 bases, with 10 bases sitting between them. CDR1 LGHDT and CDR2 YNNKEL come from the germline V gene (reference sequence). This CDR3 reads CASSQVGPLNEKLFF. CDR3 DNA: TGTGCCAGCAGCCAAGTTGGGCCGCTTAATGAAAAACTGTTTTTT.

In its sample, this clone was seen once. V gene TRBV6-2 or TRBV6-3 combines with J gene TRBJ1-2; possibly TRBD1 for D (5 bases). There are 13 residues in the CDR3. Trimming removed 2 bases at V and 8 bases at J, with 12 bases between. Germline loops: CDR1 MNHEY, CDR2 SVGEGT. The CDR3 loop reads CASSYGAPGGYTF. CDR3 in DNA: TGTGCCAGCAGTTACGGGGCCCCCGGGGGCTACACCTTC.

This chain connects TRBV7-2 to TRBJ2-5, with 9 nucleotides matching TRBD1. Germline lookup yields CDR1 SGHTA and CDR2 FQGNSA. The J segment lost 1 base and the V segment lost 5 bases, leaving 8 bases of the junction unmatched. CDR3 size: 16 residues. The DNA of the CDR3 is TGTGCCAGCAGCCGCGCGACAGGGGGACTCCAAGAGACCCAGTACTTC. Encoded protein: CASSRATGGLQETQYF.

The chain has TRBV7-9 and TRBJ2-1; 12 bases agree with TRBD2. Germline V gives CDR1 SEHNR, CDR2 FQNEAQ (reference sequence). Trimming took 1 base from V and 5 from J; bases not matched to a gene: 6. The CDR3 loop spans 17 amino acids. The DNA for the CDR3 is TGTGCCAGCAGCTTAGACCTGACTAGCGGGAGAGACAATGAGCAGTTCTTC. Amino acids: CASSLDLTSGRDNEQFF.

The chain links TRBV5-1 to TRBJ2-7; TRBD1 matches 7 bases. Germline V gene sequence: CDR1 SGHRS, CDR2 YFSETQ. J lost 1 base, V lost 4 bases, and 8 bases had no gene match. The CDR3 sequence is 15 residues long. The CDR3 nucleotides read TGCGCCAGCAGCCAGGACAGGCATACATCCTACGAGCAGTACTTC. Protein product: CASSQDRHTSYEQYF.

The chain is built from TRBV27 and TRBJ1-2; 9 bases match TRBD1. The V and J ends lost 2 bases and 8 bases, in that order; junction bases with no gene match: 9. The CDR3 consists of 15 residues. Per germline, CDR1 MNHEY and CDR2 SMNVEV (reference sequence). The CDR3 loop reads CASSLGQGRFYGYTF. The DNA of the CDR3 is TGTGCCAGCAGTTTAGGACAGGGGAGATTCTACGGCTACACCTTC.

This clone has just one count. The rearrangement joins TRBV19 to TRBJ1-3; D is perhaps TRBD1 (6 bases). The length of the CDR3 is 15 residues. Germline loops: CDR1 LNHDA, CDR2 SQIVND (reference sequence). The germline V and J ends were trimmed by 6 bases and 0 bases, with 12 bases remaining between them. The CDR3 nucleotides read TGTGCCAGTAGGGGACACCTGAGCTCTGGAAACACCATATATTTT. Its protein product is CASRGHLSSGNTIYF. Together with reference TRBV19 and TRBJ1-3, the CDR3 gives the full variable domain: DGGITQSPKYLFRKEGQNVTLSCEQNLNHDAMYWYRQDPGQGLRLIYYSQIVNDFQKGDIAEGYSVSREKKESFPLTVTSAQKNPTAFYLCASRGHLSSGNTIYFGEGSWLTVV.

The gene calls are TRBV11-1 and TRBJ2-3; TRBD2 matches at 11 bases. The junction had 8 bases not matched to a gene; V was cut back by 0 bases and J by 3 bases. In germline, CDR1 is SGHAT, CDR2 FQDESV (reference sequence). CDR3 length equals 18 residues. The CDR3 protein is CASSLAILTSGKTDTQYF. The CDR3 nucleotides read TGTGCCAGCAGCTTAGCCATTTTGACTAGCGGGAAGACAGATACGCAGTATTTT.

In this sample, this clone turned up once. The rearrangement joins TRBV27 to TRBJ2-7, with a tentative D call TRBD2 (6 bases). Germline values: CDR1 MNHEY, CDR2 SMNVEV (reference sequence). The CDR3 runs to 13 residues. V lost 2 bases and J lost 6, with 11 bases in between. CDR3 DNA sequence: TGTGCCAGCAGTTTAAGCGGCGGGGCCGAGCAGTACTTC. Its translation is CASSLSGGAEQYF.

The chain couples TRBV4-3 to TRBJ2-7, with 15 bases matching TRBD2. Germline values: CDR1 LGHNA, CDR2 YSLEER. The J segment lost 2 bases and the V segment lost 5 bases, leaving 4 bases of the junction unmatched. This CDR3 comprises 16 residues. CDR3 sequence: CASSGTSGGSTYEQYF. The CDR3 DNA sequence: TGCGCCAGCAGCGGGACTAGCGGGGGGTCCACCTACGAGCAGTACTTC.